What follows describes a single T cell receptor (beta chain). Its target is not known. Germline CDR1 and CDR2: SNHLY and FYNNEI. The CDR3 loop spans 15 amino acids. V was pared by 6 bases and J by 0 bases, with 12 bases between. The TCR beta CDR3 regions underwent amplification using RNA transcripts as the source. The HTBI primer set drove a first-round RT-PCR of the TCR CDR3. MiXCR, run by TCRdb on the multiplex PCR reads, gives a single entry per CDR3 protein. The data show about 380,000 distinct CDR3 sequences, roughly 15% seen once. The data were obtained in a study of T cells in Graves' hyperthyroidism and ophthalmopathy. Overall study results and limits: Blood also held most thyroid clonotypes expanded beyond 0.001. Ophthalmopathy was separated from stable hyperthyroidism by a 13 V-J model.

The source is a woman younger than 45 with Graves' ophthalmopathy. This rearrangement joins TRBV2 to TRBJ2-1, with a possible D match to TRBD2 (7 bases). Sequenced input: blood. The CDR3 region is CASRGGPSSYNEQFF. CDR3 DNA sequence: TGTGCCAGCAGGGGGGGGCCGAGCTCCTACAATGAGCAGTTCTTC.